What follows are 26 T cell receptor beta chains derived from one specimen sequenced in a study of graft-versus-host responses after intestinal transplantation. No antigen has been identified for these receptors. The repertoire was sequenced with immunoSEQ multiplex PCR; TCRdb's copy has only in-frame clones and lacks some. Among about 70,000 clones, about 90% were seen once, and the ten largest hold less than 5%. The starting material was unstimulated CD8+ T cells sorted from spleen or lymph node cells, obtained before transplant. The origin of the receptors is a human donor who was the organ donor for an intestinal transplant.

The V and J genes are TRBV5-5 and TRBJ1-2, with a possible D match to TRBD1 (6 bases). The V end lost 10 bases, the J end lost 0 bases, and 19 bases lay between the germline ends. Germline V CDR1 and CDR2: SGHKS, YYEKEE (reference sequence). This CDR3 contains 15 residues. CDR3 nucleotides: TGTGCCGCTGGAGATCCAGGGGTCGCTAACTATGGCTACACCTTC. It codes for CAAGDPGVANYGYTF.

CDR3 sequence: CASSLDFGTSNEQFF. The CDR3 DNA reads TGCGCCAGCAGCTTGGATTTTGGGACAAGCAATGAGCAGTTCTTC. V and J are TRBV5-1 and TRBJ2-1, with TRBD1 as a possible D gene (6 bases). V dropped 0 bases and J dropped 6 bases, with 13 bases sitting between them. The CDR3 consists of 15 residues. Germline V gene lookup returns CDR1 SGHRS and CDR2 YFSETQ.

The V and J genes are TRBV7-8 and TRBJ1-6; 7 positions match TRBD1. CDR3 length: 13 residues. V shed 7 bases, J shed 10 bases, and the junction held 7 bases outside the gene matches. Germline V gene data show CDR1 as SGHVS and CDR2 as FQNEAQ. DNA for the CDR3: TGTGCCAGCACCAGGGGGGTTAAATCACCCCTCCACTTT. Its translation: CASTRGVKSPLHF. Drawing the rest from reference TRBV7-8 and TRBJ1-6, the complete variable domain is GAGVSQSPRYKVAKRGQDVALRCDPISGHVSLFWYQQALGQGPEFLTYFQNEAQLDKSGLPSDRFFAERPEGSVSTLKIQRTQQEDSAVYLCASTRGVKSPLHFGNGTRLTVT.

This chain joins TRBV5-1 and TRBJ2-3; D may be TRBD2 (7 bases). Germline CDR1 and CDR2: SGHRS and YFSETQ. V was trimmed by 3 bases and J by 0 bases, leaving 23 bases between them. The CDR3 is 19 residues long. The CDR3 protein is CASSWTVGGGASSTDTQYF. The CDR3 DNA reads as TGCGCCAGCAGCTGGACGGTTGGTGGGGGGGCAAGTAGCACAGATACGCAGTATTTT.

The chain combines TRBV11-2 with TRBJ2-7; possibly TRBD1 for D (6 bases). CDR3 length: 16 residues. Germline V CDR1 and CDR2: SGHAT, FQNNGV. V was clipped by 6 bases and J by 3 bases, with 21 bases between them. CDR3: CASSPLDGTLFYEQYV. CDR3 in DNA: TGTGCCAGCAGTCCACTGGATGGGACACTCTTCTACGAGCAGTACGTC.

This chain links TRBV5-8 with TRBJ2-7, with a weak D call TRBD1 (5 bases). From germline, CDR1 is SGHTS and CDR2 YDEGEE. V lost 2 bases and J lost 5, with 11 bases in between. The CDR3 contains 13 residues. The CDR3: CASSFAPGNEQYV. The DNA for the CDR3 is TGTGCCAGCAGCTTTGCGCCAGGGAACGAGCAGTACGTC.

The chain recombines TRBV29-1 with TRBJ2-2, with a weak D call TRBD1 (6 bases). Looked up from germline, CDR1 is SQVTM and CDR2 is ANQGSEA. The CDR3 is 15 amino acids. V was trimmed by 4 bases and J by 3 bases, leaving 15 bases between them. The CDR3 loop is CSVAPGTRDTGELFF. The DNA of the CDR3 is TGCAGCGTTGCTCCCGGGACACGGGACACCGGGGAGCTGTTTTTT.

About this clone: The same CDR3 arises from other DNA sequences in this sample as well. The chain's CDR3 is CASSIRDRDNEQFF. The DNA of the CDR3 is TGTGCCAGTAGTATACGGGACAGGGACAATGAGCAGTTCTTC. V gene TRBV19 combines with J gene TRBJ2-1; 9 positions agree with TRBD1. With V trimmed by 2 bases and J by 5 bases, 1 base remained unmatched. This CDR3 has 14 residues. The germline CDR1 and CDR2 sequences are LNHDA and SQIVND (reference sequence).

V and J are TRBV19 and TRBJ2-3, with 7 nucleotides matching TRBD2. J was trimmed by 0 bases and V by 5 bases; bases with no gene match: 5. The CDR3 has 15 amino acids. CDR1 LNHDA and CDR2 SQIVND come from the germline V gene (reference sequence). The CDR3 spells CASSGSGTSTDTQYF. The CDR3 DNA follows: TGTGCCAGTAGTGGGAGCGGGACTAGCACAGATACGCAGTATTTT.

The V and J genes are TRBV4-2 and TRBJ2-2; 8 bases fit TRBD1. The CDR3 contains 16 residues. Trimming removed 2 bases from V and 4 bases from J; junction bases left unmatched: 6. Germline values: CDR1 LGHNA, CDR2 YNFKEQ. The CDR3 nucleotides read TGTGCCAGCAGCCAAATGGACAGGGAGATCACCGGGGAGCTGTTTTTT. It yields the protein CASSQMDREITGELFF.

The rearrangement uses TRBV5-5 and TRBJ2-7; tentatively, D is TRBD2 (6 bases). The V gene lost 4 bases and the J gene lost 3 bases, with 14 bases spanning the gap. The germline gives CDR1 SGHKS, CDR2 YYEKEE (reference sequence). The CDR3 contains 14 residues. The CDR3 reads CASSLGGGYYEQYV. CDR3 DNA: TGTGCCAGCAGCCTGGGGGGAGGATACTACGAGCAGTACGTC.

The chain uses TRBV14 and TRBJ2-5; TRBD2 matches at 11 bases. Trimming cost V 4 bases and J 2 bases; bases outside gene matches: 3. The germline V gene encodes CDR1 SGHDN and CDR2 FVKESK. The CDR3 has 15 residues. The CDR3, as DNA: TGTGCCAGCAGCCCACTAGCGGGGGCGCAAGAGACCCAGTACTTC. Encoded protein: CASSPLAGAQETQYF. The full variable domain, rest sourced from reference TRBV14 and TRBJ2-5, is EAGVTQFPSHSVIEKGQTVTLRCDPISGHDNLYWYRRVMGKEIKFLLHFVKESKQDESGMPNNRFLAERTGGTYSTLKVQPAELEDSGVYFCASSPLAGAQETQYFGPGTRLLVL.

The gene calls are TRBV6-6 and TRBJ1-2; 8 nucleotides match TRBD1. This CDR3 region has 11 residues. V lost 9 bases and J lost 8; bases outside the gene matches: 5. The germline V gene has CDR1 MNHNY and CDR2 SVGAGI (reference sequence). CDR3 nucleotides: TGTGCCAGTGGACAGGGCGAAGGCTACACCTTC. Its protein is CASGQGEGYTF.

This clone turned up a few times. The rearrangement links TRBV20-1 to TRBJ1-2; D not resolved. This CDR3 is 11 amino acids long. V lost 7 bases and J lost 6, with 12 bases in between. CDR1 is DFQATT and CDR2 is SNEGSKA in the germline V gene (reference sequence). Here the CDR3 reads CSVPELHGYTF. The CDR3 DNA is TGCAGTGTTCCTGAACTGCATGGCTACACCTTC.

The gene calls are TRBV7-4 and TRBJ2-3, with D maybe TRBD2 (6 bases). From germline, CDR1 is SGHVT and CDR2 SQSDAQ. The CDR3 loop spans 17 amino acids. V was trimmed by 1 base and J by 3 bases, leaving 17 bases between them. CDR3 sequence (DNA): TGTGCCAGCAGCTTAGTAGGCAATAGCGGCAGGACAGATACGCAGTATTTT. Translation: CASSLVGNSGRTDTQYF. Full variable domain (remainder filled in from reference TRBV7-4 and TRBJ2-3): GAGVSQSPRYKVAKRGRDVALRCDSISGHVTLYWYRQTLGQGSEVLTYSQSDAQRDKSGRPSGRFSAERPERSVSTLKIQRTEQGDSAVYLCASSLVGNSGRTDTQYFGPGTRLTVL.

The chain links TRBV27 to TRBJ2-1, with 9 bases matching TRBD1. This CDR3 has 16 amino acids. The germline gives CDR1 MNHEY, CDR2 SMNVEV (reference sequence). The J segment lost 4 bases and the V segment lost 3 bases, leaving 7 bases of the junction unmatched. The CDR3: CASSLTGTGIYNEQFF. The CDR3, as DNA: TGTGCCAGCAGTTTGACCGGGACAGGGATTTACAATGAGCAGTTCTTC.

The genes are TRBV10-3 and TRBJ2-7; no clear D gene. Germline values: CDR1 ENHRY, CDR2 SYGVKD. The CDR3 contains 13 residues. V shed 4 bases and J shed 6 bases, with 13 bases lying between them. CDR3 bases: TGTGCCATCAGTGGTTCCGTTGCGAGCGAGCAGTACGTC. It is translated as CAISGSVASEQYV.

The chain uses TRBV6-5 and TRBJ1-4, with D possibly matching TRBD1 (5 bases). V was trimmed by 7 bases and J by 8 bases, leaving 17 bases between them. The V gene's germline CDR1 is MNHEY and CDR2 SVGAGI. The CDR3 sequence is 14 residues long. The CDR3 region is CASNLDSTEEKLFF. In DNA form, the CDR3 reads TGTGCCAGCAACCTCGACAGTACGGAGGAAAAACTGTTTTTT.

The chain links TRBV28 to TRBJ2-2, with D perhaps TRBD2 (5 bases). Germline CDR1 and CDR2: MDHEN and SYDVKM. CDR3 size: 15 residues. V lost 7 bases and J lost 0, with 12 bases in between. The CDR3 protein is CASISPGSNTGELFF. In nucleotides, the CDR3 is TGTGCCAGCATTTCACCGGGGTCGAACACCGGGGAGCTGTTTTTT. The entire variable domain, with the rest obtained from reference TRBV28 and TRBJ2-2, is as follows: DVKVTQSSRYLVKRTGEKVFLECVQDMDHENMFWYRQDPGLGLRLIYFSYDVKMKEKGDIPEGYSVSREKKERFSLILESASTNQTSMYLCASISPGSNTGELFFGEGSRLTVL.

The CDR3 region has the DNA TGTGCCAGCAGCTGGGTACCAGGGGCCCTTGAAGCTTTCTTT. Its translation: CASSWVPGALEAFF. The rearrangement joins TRBV7-9 to TRBJ1-1; tentatively, D is TRBD1 (6 bases). The V gene lost 4 bases and the J gene lost 7 bases, with 16 bases spanning the gap. Germline V gene lookup returns CDR1 SEHNR and CDR2 FQNEAQ (reference sequence). CDR3 length: 14 amino acids.

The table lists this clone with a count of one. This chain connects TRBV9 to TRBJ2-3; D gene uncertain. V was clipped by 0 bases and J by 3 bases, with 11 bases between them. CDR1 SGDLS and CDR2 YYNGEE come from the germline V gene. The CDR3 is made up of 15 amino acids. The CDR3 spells CASSVGASDTDTQYF. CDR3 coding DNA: TGTGCCAGCAGCGTAGGAGCTAGTGATACAGATACGCAGTATTTT. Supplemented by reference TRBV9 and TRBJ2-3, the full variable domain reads DSGVTQTPKHLITATGQRVTLRCSPRSGDLSVYWYQQSLDQGLQFLIQYYNGEERAKGNILERFSAQQFPDLHSELNLSSLELGDSALYFCASSVGASDTDTQYFGPGTRLTVL.

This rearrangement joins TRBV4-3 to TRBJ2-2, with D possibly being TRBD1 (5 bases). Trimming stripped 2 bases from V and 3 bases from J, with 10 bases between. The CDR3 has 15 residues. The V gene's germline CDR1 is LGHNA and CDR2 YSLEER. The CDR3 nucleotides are TGCGCCAGCAGCCAACCGACAGCTTACACCGGGGAGCTGTTTTTT. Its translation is CASSQPTAYTGELFF.

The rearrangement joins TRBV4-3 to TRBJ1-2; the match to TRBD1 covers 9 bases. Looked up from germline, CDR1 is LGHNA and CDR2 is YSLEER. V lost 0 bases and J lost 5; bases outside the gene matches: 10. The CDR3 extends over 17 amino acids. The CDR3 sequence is CASSQEQAGTGFYGYTF. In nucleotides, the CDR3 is TGCGCCAGCAGCCAAGAGCAGGCAGGGACAGGGTTTTATGGCTACACCTTC.

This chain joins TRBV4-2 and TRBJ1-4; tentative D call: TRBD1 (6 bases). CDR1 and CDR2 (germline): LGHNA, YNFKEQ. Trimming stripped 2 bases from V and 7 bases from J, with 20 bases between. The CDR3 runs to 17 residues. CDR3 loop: CASSQPMFWGLIEKLFF. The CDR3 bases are TGTGCCAGCAGCCAACCGATGTTCTGGGGGCTCATTGAAAAACTGTTTTTT.

CDR3 sequence (DNA): TGTGCCAGCAGTGTTCCCGACAGACCGAACACCGGGGAGCTGTTTTTT. Its translation is CASSVPDRPNTGELFF. The J gene is TRBJ2-2, the V gene TRBV2; D may be TRBD1 (5 bases). Trimming shortened V by 4 bases and J by 0 bases, and 12 bases separated the two germline ends. Germline V gene sequence: CDR1 SNHLY, CDR2 FYNNEI. The CDR3 consists of 16 residues.

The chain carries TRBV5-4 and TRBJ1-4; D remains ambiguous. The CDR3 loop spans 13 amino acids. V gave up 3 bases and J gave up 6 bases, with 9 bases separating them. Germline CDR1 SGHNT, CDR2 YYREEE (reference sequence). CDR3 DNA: TGTGCCAGCAGCTCAGACACCTATGAAAAACTGTTTTTT. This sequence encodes CASSSDTYEKLFF. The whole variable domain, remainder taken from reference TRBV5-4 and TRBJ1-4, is ETGVTQSPTHLIKTRGQQVTLRCSSQSGHNTVSWYQQALGQGPQFIFQYYREEENGRGNFPPRFSGLQFPNYSSELNVNALELDDSALYLCASSSDTYEKLFFGSGTQLSVL.